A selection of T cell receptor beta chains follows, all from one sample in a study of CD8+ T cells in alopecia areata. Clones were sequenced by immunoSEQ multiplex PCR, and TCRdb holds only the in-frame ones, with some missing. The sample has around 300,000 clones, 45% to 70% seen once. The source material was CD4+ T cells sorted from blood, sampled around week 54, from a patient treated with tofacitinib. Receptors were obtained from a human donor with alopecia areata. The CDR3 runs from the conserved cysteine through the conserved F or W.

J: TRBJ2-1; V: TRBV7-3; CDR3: CASSPQSGGLGFF
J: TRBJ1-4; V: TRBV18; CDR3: CASSPWEATNEKLFF
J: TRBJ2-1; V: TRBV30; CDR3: CAWSDGIFPGVSYNEQFF
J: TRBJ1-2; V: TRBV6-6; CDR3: CASRRGTGGGYGYTF
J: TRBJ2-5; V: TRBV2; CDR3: CASSEAPGGQTQYF
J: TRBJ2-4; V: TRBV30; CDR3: CALASTQARAKNIQYF
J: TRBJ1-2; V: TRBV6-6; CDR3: CAILQGEGYTF
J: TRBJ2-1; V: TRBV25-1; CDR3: CASSELRQGGEQFF
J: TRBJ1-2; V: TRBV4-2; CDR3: CASSQGRGDSYTF
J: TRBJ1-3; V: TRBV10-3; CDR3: CAITVTIGNTIYF
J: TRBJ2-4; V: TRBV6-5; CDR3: CASSYSERKNIQYF
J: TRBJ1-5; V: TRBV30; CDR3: CAWSVGRGNQPQHF
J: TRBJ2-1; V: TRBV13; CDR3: CASSPGQGAGSYNEQFF
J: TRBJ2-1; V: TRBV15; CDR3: CATGRQGATHYNEQFF
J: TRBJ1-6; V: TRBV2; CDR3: CASTTGAYNSPLHF
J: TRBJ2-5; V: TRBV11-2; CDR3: CASSLTSSFTETQYF
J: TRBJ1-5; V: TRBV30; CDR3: CAWGQSRNSNQPQHF
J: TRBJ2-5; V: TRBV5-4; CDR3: CASSYRGQETQYF
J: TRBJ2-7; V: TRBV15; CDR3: CATSRDNGLSYEQYF
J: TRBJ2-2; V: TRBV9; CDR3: CASSPRGQQSSGELFF